This T cell receptor (beta chain) was sequenced for a study of OX40 agonist ivuxolimab in advanced cancers. Study-wide context: Patients with hepatocellular carcinoma, melanoma, renal cell or head and neck cancer made up the dose-escalation patients.

Study-level findings and limits: Compared with CD4+, CD8+ T cells on average had more expanded clones. Normalized T-cell clonal expansion was also low in a subset of nonresponders.

There are 11 residues in the CDR3. Trimming cost V 3 bases and J 3 bases, with 6 bases left between them. Germline loops: CDR1 SQVTM, CDR2 ANQGSEA. Patients with a history of autoimmune disease or on systemic immunosuppression were excluded. The data were produced by immunoSEQ multiplex PCR, yet TCRdb's version contains in-frame clones alone and is incomplete. The repertoire consists of some 22,000 clones, with around 67% occurring once and the leading ten covering 15% to 20%. Notes on this clone: The antigen remains unidentified.

The J gene is TRBJ2-7, the V gene TRBV29-1; D may correspond to TRBD1 or TRBD2 (5 bases each). This material consisted of CD4+ or CD8+ T cells sorted from blood, taken in a trial of the OX40 agonist ivuxolimab. This TCR was sampled from an adult with an advanced solid tumor such as melanoma, head and neck, liver or kidney cancer. The CDR3 DNA reads TGCAGCGTTGAGGGGGACTACGAGCAGTACTTC. This translates into CSVEGDYEQYF.